This T cell receptor beta chain came from a study of immune evolution from preneoplasia to lung adenocarcinoma. Overall study results and limits: Compared with EGFR-mutant or double wild-type lesions, KRAS-mutant nodules were more clonal.

V was pared by 3 bases and J by 3 bases, with 5 bases between. From germline, CDR1 is LNHDA and CDR2 SQIVND (reference sequence). The CDR3 sequence is 13 residues long. The table lists this clone with a few counts. Its antigen is unknown. Here immunoSEQ multiplex PCR was the method, and the copy in TCRdb shows in-frame clones only, minus some. The sample lists about 4,900 clones, over 75% occurring once. Sequencing was performed on FFPE invasive lung adenocarcinoma tissue. This rearrangement joins TRBV19 to TRBJ2-2; D remains unclear. This clonotype was obtained from a person aged 50-59 years with lung adenocarcinoma. The CDR3 nucleotides are TGTGCCAGTAGTATGACACACACCGGGGAGCTGTTTTTT. It yields the protein CASSMTHTGELFF. The variable domain in full, with the rest retrieved from reference TRBV19 and TRBJ2-2, is DGGITQSPKYLFRKEGQNVTLSCEQNLNHDAMYWYRQDPGQGLRLIYYSQIVNDFQKGDIAEGYSVSREKKESFPLTVTSAQKNPTAFYLCASSMTHTGELFFGEGSRLTVL.